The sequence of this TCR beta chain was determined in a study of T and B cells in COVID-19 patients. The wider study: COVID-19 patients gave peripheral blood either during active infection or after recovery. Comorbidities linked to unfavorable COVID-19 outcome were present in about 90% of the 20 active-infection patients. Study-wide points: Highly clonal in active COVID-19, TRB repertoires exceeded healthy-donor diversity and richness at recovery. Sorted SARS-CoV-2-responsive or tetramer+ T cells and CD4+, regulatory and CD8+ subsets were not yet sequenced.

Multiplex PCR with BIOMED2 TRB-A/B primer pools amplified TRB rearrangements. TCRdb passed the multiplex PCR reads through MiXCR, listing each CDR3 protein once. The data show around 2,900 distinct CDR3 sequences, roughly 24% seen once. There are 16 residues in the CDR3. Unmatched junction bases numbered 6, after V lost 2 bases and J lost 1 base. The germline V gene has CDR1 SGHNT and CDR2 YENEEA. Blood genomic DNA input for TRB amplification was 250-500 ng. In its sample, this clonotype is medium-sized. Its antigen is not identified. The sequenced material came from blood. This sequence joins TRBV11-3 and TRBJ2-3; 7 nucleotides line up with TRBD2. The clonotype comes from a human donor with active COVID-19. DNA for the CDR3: TGTGCCAGCAGCTTACGGGACTACCCTGGCACAGATACGCAGTATTTT. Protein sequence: CASSLRDYPGTDTQYF.